The text below deals with one TCR beta chain. Its antigen is not known. Other DNA sequences in this sample translate to the same CDR3. This entry is derived from a study of cytomegalovirus exposure and HLA in healthy donors. The overall study: Within an early data release were roughly 83 million unique TCRs drawn from HLA-typed donors. Whole-study results and caveats: Rarity held for most TCR sequences, but there were some public TCRs that occurred in many donors. Likely technical artifact: a cluster of highly shared sequence variants.

This CDR3 is built from 16 residues. V was clipped by 0 bases and J by 8 bases; unmatched bases: 5. Per germline, CDR1 SGHRS and CDR2 YFSETQ. The PCR contained 60 Vbeta and 13 Jbeta primers. TCRdb's copy holds only in-frame clones and misses some; the assay was immunoSEQ multiplex PCR. The table includes nearly 100,000 clones, more than 70% detected once. The rearrangement links TRBV5-1 to TRBJ2-1; 13 bases map to TRBD2. The TCR was taken from an older woman in good health and CMV-seropositive. Sequencing was carried out using PBMCs. DNA of the CDR3: TGCGCCAGCAGCTTGGGAGGACTAGCGGGAGTCCATGAGCAGTTCTTC. It encodes CASSLGGLAGVHEQFF.